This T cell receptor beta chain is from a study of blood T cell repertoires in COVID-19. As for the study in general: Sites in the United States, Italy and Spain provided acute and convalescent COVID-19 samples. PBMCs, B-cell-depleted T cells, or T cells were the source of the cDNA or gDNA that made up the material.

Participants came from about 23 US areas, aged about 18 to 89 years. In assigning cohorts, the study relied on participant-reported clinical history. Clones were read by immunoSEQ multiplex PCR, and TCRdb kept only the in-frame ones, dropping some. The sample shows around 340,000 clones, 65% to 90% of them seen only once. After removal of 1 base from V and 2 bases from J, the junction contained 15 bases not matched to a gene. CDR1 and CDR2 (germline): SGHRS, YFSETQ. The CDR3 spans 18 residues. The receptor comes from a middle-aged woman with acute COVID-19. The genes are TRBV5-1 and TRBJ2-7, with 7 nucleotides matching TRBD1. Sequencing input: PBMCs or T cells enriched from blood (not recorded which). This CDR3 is CASSLQPFRQGFTYEQYF. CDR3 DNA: TGCGCCAGCAGCTTGCAGCCCTTTCGACAGGGATTCACCTACGAGCAGTACTTC. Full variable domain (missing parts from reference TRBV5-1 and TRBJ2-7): KAGVTQTPRYLIKTRGQQVTLSCSPISGHRSVSWYQQTPGQGLQFLFEYFSETQRNKGNFPGRFSGRQFSNSRSEMNVSTLELGDSALYLCASSLQPFRQGFTYEQYFGPGTRLTVT.